This T cell receptor (beta chain) is drawn from a study of T cells in women clearing cervical HPV infection. The assay was immunoSEQ multiplex PCR, and TCRdb's table has in-frame clones only and misses some. In all, the sample yields about 36,000 clones. About this clone itself: The read terminates 3 residues before the CDR3 end, so the remaining end is supplied by the germline J gene.

V was clipped by 5 bases and J by 1 base; unmatched bases: 2. This CDR3 is built from 15 residues. Germline V gene sequence: CDR1 MNHEY, CDR2 SVGEGT. The chain has TRBV6-2 or TRBV6-3 and TRBJ2-3, with TRBD2 matching 11 bases. The receptor's source is a woman between 18 and 70 years old with a cervical HPV16 infection that either progressed to CIN3+ or cleared (not recorded which). The sample comprised blood buffy coat. The CDR3 spells CASSPTSGGTDTQYF. Incomplete CDR3 DNA: TGTGCCAGCAGTCCGACTAGCGGGGGCACAGATACG.